The present T cell receptor (beta chain) was sequenced within a study of blood T cell repertoires in COVID-19. As for the study in general: From the United States, Italy and Spain came samples of acute and convalescent COVID-19. T cells, B-cell-depleted T cells, or PBMCs provided the cDNA or gDNA that served as material.

Original analysis: Scientists estimated how many nucleated cells there were by amplifying reference gene primers. Clones were sequenced by immunoSEQ multiplex PCR, and TCRdb holds only the in-frame ones, with some missing. V and J calls and clone size follow that table, whereas D and trimming were derived from the DNA. The sample shows more than 200,000 clones, 70% to 85% of them seen only once. In germline, CDR1 is MNHEY, CDR2 SVGAGI. This CDR3 is built from 13 residues. Trimming took off 7 bases at V and 1 base at J, with 10 bases between the two ends. The chain is built from TRBV6-5 and TRBJ1-1, with D unclear. This clonotype was obtained from a man older than 75 with acute or convalescent COVID-19. Material: peripheral blood. CDR3: CASKESTNTEAFF. The CDR3 DNA sequence: TGTGCCAGCAAGGAGAGTACGAACACTGAAGCTTTCTTT.